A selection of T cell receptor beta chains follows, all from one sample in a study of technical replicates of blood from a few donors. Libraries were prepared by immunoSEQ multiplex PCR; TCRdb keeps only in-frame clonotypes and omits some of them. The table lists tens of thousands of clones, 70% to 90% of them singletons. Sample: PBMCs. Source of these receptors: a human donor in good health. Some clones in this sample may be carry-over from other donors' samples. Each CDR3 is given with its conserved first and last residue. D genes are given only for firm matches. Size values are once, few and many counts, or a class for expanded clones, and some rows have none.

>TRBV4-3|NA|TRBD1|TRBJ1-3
TGCGCCAGCAGCCAAGGACAGGGGGCTGGAAACACCATATATTTT
CASSQGQGAGNTIYF
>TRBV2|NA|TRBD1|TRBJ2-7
TGTGCCAGCAGTGAATTGGGTAGAGGGACAGGGGGCGCTTACGAGCAGTACTTC
CASSELGRGTGGAYEQYF
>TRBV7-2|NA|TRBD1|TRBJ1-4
TGTGCCAGCAGCTCCGCCGGTAACAGGGGAGGAGAAAAACTGTTTTTT
CASSSAGNRGGEKLFF
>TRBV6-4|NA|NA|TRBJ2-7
TGTGCCAGCACCCGTAATATTCGAAAGGACTGCGAGCAGTACTTC
CASTRNIRKDCEQYF
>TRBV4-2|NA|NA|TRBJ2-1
TGTGCCAGCAGCCAAGATCTGGCTAGCGCGAATGAGCAGTTCTTC
CASSQDLASANEQFF
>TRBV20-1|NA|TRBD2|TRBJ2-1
TGCAGTGCTTCGCAGCGGGAGTCACAATTCTTC
CSASQRESQFF
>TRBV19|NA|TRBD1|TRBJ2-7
TGTGCCAGTAGTATAAACAGGGGTTACGAGCAGTACTTC
CASSINRGYEQYF
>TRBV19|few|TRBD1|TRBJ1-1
TGTGCCAGTAGTGGACAGGGGAACACTGAAGCTTTCTTT
CASSGQGNTEAFF
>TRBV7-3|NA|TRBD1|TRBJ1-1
TGTGCCAGCAGCTTATGGCAGGGGGCGTCTGAAGCTTTCTTT
CASSLWQGASEAFF
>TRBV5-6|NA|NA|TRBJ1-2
TGTGCCAGCAGCAATCTACAGCTTAACTATGGCTACACCTTC
CASSNLQLNYGYTF
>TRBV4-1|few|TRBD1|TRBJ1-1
TGCGCCAGCAGCCTCGGCGCGTCTCAGGGGGTTACTGAAGCTTTCTTT
CASSLGASQGVTEAFF
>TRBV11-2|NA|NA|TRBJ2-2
TGTGCCAGCAGGGCCAGGGGGGATGGCACCGGGGAGCTGTTTTTT
CASRARGDGTGELFF
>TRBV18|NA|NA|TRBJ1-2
TGTGCCAGCTCGCACGGCAGGGGCTATGGCTACACCTTC
CASSHGRGYGYTF
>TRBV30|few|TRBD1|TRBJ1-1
TGTGCCTGGAGTGTTAAGACTCTGGGACAGTTGAACACTGAAGCTTTCTTT
CAWSVKTLGQLNTEAFF
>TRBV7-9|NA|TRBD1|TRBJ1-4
TGTGCCAGCAGCTCTACAGGGGATAATGAAAAACTGTTTTTT
CASSSTGDNEKLFF
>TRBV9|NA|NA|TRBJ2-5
TGTGCCAGCAGCCCCCGGGACTGGGGGGAGACCCAGTACTTC
CASSPRDWGETQYF
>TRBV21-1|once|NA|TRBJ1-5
TGTGCCAGCAGCCACGGGGTTTCCCAGCATTTT
CASSHGVSQHF